This T cell receptor beta chain comes out of a study of radiation and T cells in renal cell carcinoma. Findings and limits, study-wide: From baseline, blood top tumor clonotypes peaked at 2 weeks post-radiation.

On this clone itself: As yet, its antigen is unknown.

The table came from immunoSEQ multiplex PCR; TCRdb's copy has only in-frame clones and leaves some out. The table lists 60,000 or so clones, over 65% of them singletons, with roughly 6.8% in the top ten. CDR1 is SGHTA, CDR2 FQGNSA, per germline. V was pared by 4 bases and J by 2 bases, with 8 bases between. The CDR3 is made up of 13 amino acids. Time point here: blood 4 weeks post-SBRT, at nephrectomy. Treatment denoted: 15 Gy SBRT to primary tumor, nephrectomy 4 weeks later. Blood was sampled at baseline, 2 weeks and 4 weeks after SBRT. The starting material was blood, obtained from a patient whose treatment included radiotherapy and nephrectomy. The chain is built from TRBV7-2 and TRBJ2-5; D gene ambiguous. This TCR came from a man aged 55 to 70 with renal cell carcinoma. The CDR3 protein is CASSSPRQETQYF. In DNA form, the CDR3 reads TGTGCCAGCAGCTCGCCGCGGCAAGAGACCCAGTACTTC. The full variable domain, with the rest looked up from reference TRBV7-2 and TRBJ2-5, is GAGVSQSPSNKVTEKGKDVELRCDPISGHTALYWYRQSLGQGLEFLIYFQGNSAPDKSGLPSDRFSAERTGGSVSTLTIQRTQQEDSAVYLCASSSPRQETQYFGPGTRLLVL.